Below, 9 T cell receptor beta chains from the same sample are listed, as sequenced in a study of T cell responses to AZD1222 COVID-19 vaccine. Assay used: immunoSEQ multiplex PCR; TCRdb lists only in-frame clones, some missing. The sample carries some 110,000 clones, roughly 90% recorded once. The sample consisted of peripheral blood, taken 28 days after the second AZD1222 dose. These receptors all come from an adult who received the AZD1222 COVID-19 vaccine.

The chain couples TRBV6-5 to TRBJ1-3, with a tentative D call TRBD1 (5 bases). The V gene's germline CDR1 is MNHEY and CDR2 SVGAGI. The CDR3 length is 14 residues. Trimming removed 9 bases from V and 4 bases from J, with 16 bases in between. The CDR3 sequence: CASMGGVRGNTIYF. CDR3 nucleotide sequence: TGTGCCAGTATGGGGGGGGTGCGAGGAAACACCATATATTTT.

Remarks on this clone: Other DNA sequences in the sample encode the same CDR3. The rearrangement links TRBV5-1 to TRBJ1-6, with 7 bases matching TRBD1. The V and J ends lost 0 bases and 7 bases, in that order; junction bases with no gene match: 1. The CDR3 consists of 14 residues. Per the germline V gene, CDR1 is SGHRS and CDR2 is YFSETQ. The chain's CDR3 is CASSLGQGNSPLHF. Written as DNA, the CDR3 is TGCGCCAGCAGCTTGGGACAGGGCAATTCACCCCTCCACTTT. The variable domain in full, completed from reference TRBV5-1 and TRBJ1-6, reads KAGVTQTPRYLIKTRGQQVTLSCSPISGHRSVSWYQQTPGQGLQFLFEYFSETQRNKGNFPGRFSGRQFSNSRSEMNVSTLELGDSALYLCASSLGQGNSPLHFGNGTRLTVT.

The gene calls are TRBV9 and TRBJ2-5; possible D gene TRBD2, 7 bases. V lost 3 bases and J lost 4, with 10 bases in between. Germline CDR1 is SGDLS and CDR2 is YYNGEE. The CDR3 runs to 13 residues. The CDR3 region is CASSEGGVETQYF. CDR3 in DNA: TGTGCCAGCAGCGAGGGGGGGGTAGAGACCCAGTACTTC.

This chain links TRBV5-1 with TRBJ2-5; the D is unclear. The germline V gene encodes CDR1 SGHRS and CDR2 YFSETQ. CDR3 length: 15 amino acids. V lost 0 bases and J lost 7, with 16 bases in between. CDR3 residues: CASSLDSGSRGTQYF. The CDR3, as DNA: TGCGCCAGCAGCTTGGACTCGGGTTCGCGAGGGACCCAGTACTTC.

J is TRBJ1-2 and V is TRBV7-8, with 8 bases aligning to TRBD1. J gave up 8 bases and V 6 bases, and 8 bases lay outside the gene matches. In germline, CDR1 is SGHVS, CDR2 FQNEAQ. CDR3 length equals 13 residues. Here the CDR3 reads CASRADRAGGYTF. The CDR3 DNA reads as TGTGCCAGCAGAGCGGACAGGGCAGGAGGCTACACCTTC.

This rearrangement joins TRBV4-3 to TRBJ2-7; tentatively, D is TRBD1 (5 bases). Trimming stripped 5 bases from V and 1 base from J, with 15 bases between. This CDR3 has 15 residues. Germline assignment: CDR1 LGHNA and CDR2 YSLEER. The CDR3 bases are TGCGCCAGCAGCAGGTTCAGGGATGCGTCCTACGAGCAGTACTTC. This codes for CASSRFRDASYEQYF.

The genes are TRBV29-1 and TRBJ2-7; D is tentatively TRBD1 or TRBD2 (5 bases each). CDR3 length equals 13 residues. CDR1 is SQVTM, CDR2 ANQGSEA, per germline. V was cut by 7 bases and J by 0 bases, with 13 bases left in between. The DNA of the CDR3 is TGCAGCGCTTCGGGGCAGGGCTCCTACGAGCAGTACTTC. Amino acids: CSASGQGSYEQYF.

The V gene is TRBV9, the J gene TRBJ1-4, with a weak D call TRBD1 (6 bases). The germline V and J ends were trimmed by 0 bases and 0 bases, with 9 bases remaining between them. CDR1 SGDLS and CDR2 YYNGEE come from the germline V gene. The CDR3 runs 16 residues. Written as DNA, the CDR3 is TGTGCCAGCAGCGTAGCCCCAGGGGCAACTAATGAAAAACTGTTTTTT. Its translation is CASSVAPGATNEKLFF.

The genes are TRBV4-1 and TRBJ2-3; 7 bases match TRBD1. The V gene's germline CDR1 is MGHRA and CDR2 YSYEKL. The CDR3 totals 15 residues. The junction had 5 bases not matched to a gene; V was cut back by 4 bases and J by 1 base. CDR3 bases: TGCGCCAGCAGCCGGACAGGAGTGGGCACAGATACGCAGTATTTT. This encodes CASSRTGVGTDTQYF.